The source of this TCR beta chain is a study of read filtering for tumor transcriptome and immune sequencing. Study-wide findings and caveats: Without single-read clonotypes, shared clonotype proportions correlated more between IR-seq and RNA-seq. Compared with RNA-seq, IR-seq gave much higher clonotype depth and reliability. Approximately 82% of IR-seq clonotypes had one read, totaling roughly 3.5% of reads; RNA-seq: about 70% and 40%.

This clonotype has ten or more counts. Antigen specificity is unknown. Sampling of bone marrow took place during active disease in every patient. This library used roughly 400 ng RNA and molecular barcoded adaptors spanning alpha/delta and beta/gamma chains. In TCRdb, the reads were re-called with MiXCR into one record per CDR3 protein. The profile shows 14,000 to 15,000 distinct CDR3 sequences, about a fifth of them singletons. The receptor was derived from a donor aged 40 or over with multiple myeloma. The sequenced material came from a population of CD138-negative cells sorted from bone marrow.

Written as DNA, the CDR3 is TGTGCCAGCAGCGGGGGGACTAGCGGGCTCGGTGAGACCCAGTACTTC. This gives the protein CASSGGTSGLGETQYF. This chain uses TRBV9 with TRBJ2-5, with 12 bases identical to TRBD2. From germline, CDR1 is SGDLS and CDR2 YYNGEE. V lost 3 bases to trimming and J lost 5 bases; unmatched junction nucleotides: 8. This CDR3 contains 16 residues.